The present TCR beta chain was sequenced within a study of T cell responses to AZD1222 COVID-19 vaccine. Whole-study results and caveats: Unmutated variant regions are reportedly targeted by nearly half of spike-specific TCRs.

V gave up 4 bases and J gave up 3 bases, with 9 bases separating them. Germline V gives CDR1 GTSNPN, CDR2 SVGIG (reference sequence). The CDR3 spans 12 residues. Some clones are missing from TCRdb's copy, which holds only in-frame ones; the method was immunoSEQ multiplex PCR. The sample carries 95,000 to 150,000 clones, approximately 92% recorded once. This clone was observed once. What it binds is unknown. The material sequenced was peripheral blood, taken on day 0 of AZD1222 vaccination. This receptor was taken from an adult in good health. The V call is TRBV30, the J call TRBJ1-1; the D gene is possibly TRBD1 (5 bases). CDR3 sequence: CAWTGRDTEAFF. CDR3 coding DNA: TGTGCCTGGACAGGGAGGGACACTGAAGCTTTCTTT.